The clone carrying this T cell receptor beta chain was seen a few times. No antigen is known for it. In germline, CDR1 is SGHKS, CDR2 YYEKEE (reference sequence). V lost 2 bases and J lost 9; bases outside the gene matches: 5. The CDR3 has 15 amino acids. This record belongs to a study of CD8 T cells in ankylosing spondylitis. Regarding the study as a whole: Disease-linked clones reportedly showed significant enrichment in matched ankylosing spondylitis synovial fluid.

Molecular-barcoded quantitative 5'-RACE produced these TCR beta libraries. TCRdb itself ran the 5' RACE reads through MiXCR, one entry per CDR3 protein. Of nearly 350,000 distinct CDR3 sequences in the sample, about 14% are singletons; the top ten hold around 0.99%. Sequencing was done on a sample of blood, either unsorted or a sorted T cell fraction (not recorded which). The chain employs TRBV5-5 and TRBJ2-1; 13 nucleotides line up with TRBD2. This clonotype originated in a male donor with ankylosing spondylitis or in good health (not recorded which). The CDR3 region has the DNA TGTGCCAGCAGCTTCGGACTAGCGGGAGATGGTGAGCAGTTCTTC. This gives the protein CASSFGLAGDGEQFF.